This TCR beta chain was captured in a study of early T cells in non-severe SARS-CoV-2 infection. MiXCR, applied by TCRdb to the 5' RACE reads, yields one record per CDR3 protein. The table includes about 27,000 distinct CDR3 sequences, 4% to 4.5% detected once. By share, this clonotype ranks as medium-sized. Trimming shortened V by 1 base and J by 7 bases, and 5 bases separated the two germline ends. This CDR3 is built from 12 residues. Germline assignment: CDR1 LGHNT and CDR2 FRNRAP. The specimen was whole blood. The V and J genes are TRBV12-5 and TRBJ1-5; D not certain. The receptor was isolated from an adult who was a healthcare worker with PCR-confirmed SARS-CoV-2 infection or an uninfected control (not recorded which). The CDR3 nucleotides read TGTGCTAGTGGTTTGGAGAGCCAGCCCCAGCATTTT. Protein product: CASGLESQPQHF. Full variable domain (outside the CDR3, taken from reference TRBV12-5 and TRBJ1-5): DARVTQTPRHKVTEMGQEVTMRCQPILGHNTVFWYRQTMMQGLELLAYFRNRAPLDDSGMPKDRFSAEMPDATLATLKIQPSEPRDSAVYFCASGLESQPQHFGDGTRLSIL.